This T cell receptor beta chain was retrieved from a study of cytomegalovirus exposure and HLA in healthy donors. The data were produced by immunoSEQ multiplex PCR, yet TCRdb's version contains in-frame clones alone and is incomplete. The data show 300,000 to 400,000 clones, approximately 90% seen once. The CDR3 has 14 amino acids. With V trimmed by 2 bases and J by 8 bases, 7 bases remained unmatched. In germline, CDR1 is MGHRA, CDR2 YSYEKL. Sequenced material: PBMCs. The chain couples TRBV4-1 to TRBJ1-2; 8 bases are a match to TRBD1. This receptor was taken from a woman aged 18-30 years in good health and CMV-seronegative. CDR3 residues: CASSQYSGGGGYTF. The CDR3 nucleotides are TGCGCCAGCAGCCAATACTCAGGGGGCGGAGGCTACACCTTC.